The clone carrying this TCR beta chain was seen many times. Its antigen is currently unknown. The data belong to a study of CD8 T cells in ankylosing spondylitis. Broader study findings: Several highly homologous variants made up a TCR beta motif, and this motif appeared characteristic of ankylosing spondylitis blood. Reports say disease-linked clones showed up significantly more in matched ankylosing spondylitis synovial fluid.

Germline CDR1 and CDR2: LGHNA and YSLEER. V was clipped by 2 bases and J by 0 bases, with 10 bases between them. The length of the CDR3 is 16 residues. TCRdb re-called the 5' RACE reads through MiXCR, storing one row per CDR3 protein. This sample has more than 400,000 distinct CDR3 sequences, with about 5.7% found just once. Sequenced: blood, either unsorted or a sorted T cell fraction (not recorded which). The receptor comes from a male donor with ankylosing spondylitis. This sequence joins TRBV4-3 and TRBJ1-4, with D hard to call. This CDR3 reads CASSQHGGATNEKLFF. CDR3 coding DNA: TGCGCCAGCAGCCAACACGGCGGAGCAACTAATGAAAAACTGTTTTTT.